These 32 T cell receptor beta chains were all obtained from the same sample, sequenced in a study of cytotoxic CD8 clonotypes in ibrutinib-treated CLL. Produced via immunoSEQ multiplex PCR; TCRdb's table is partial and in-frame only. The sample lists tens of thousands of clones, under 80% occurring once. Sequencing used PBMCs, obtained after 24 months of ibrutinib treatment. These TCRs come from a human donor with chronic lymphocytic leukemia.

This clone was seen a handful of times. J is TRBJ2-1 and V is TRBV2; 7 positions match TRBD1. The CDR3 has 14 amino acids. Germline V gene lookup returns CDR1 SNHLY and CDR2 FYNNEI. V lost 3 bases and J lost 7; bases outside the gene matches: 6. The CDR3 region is CASSDRTGGNEQFF. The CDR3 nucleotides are TGTGCCAGCAGTGATCGGACAGGCGGAAATGAGCAGTTCTTC.

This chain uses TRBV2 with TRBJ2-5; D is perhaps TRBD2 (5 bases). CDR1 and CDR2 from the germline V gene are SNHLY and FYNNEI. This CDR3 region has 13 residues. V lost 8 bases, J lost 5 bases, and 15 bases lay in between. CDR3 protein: CASRGGSLETQYF. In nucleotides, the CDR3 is TGTGCCAGCCGTGGAGGTAGCCTTGAGACCCAGTACTTC.

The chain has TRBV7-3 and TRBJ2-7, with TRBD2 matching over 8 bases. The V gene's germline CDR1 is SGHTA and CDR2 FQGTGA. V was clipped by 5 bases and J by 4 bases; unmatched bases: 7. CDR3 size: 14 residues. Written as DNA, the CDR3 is TGTGCCAGCAGCCCCCGGGGGGGGGCTTACGAGCAGTACTTC. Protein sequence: CASSPRGGAYEQYF.

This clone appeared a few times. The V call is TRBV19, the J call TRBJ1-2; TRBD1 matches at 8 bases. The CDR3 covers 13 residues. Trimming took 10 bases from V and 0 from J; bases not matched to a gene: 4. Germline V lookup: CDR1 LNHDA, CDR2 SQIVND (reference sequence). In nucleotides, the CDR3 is TGTGCCATCCGGACAGGGTCTAACTATGGCTACACCTTC. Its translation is CAIRTGSNYGYTF.

CDR3 in DNA: TGTGCTAGTGGTTTGGCCCCCGCCCGTGAGCAGTTCTTC. It specifies CASGLAPAREQFF. The chain uses TRBV12-5 and TRBJ2-1; D is uncertain. This CDR3 has 13 amino acids. CDR1 and CDR2 (germline): LGHNT, FRNRAP. V dropped 1 base and J dropped 9 bases, with 10 bases sitting between them. Based on the CDR3 plus reference TRBV12-5 and TRBJ2-1, the full variable domain is DARVTQTPRHKVTEMGQEVTMRCQPILGHNTVFWYRQTMMQGLELLAYFRNRAPLDDSGMPKDRFSAEMPDATLATLKIQPSEPRDSAVYFCASGLAPAREQFFGPGTRLTVL.

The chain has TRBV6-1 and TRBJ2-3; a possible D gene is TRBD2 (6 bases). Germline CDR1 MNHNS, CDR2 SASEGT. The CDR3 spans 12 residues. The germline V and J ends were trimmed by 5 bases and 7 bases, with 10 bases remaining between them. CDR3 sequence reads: CASSTGGNTQYF. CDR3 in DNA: TGTGCCAGCAGTACTGGGGGGAATACGCAGTATTTT.

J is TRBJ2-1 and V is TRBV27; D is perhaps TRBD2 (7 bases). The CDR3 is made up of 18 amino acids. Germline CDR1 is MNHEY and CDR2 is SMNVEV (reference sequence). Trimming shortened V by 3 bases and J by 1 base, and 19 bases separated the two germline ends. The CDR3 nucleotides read TGTGCCAGCAGTTTCGGGAGGATGGGGGCGTCATCCTACAATGAGCAGTTCTTC. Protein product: CASSFGRMGASSYNEQFF.

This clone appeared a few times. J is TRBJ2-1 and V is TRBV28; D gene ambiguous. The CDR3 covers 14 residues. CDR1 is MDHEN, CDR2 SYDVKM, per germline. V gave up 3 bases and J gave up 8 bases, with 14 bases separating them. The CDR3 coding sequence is TGTGCCAGCAGTTTCCTTTATACTGGGGATGAGCAGTTCTTC. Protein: CASSFLYTGDEQFF.

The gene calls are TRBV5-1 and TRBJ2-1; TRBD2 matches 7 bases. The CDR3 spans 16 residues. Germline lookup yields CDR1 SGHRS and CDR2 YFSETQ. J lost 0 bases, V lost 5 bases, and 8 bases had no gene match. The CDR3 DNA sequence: TGCGCCAGCAGTCATTCTAGCGGAGGCTCCTACAATGAGCAGTTCTTC. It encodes CASSHSSGGSYNEQFF.

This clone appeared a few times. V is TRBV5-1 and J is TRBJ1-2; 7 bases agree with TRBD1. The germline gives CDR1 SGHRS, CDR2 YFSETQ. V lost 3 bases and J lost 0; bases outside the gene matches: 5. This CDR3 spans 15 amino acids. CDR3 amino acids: CASSWGTVANYGYTF. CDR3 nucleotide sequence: TGCGCCAGCAGCTGGGGGACAGTTGCTAACTATGGCTACACCTTC.

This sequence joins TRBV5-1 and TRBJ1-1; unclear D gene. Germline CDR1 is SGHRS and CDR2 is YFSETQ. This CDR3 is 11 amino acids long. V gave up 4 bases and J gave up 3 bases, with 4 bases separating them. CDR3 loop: CASSSDTEAFF. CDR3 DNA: TGCGCCAGCAGCAGTGACACTGAAGCTTTCTTT.

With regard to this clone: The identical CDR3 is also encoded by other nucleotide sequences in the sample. The CDR3 nucleotides are TGCAGCGTCGGTAGGGGGCACGAGCAGTACTTC. Translating it yields CSVGRGHEQYF. The V gene is TRBV29-1, the J gene TRBJ2-7, with 7 bases fitting TRBD1. This CDR3 comprises 11 residues. V dropped 6 bases and J dropped 5; count of bases not matched to a gene: 4. CDR1 and CDR2 (germline): SQVTM, ANQGSEA.

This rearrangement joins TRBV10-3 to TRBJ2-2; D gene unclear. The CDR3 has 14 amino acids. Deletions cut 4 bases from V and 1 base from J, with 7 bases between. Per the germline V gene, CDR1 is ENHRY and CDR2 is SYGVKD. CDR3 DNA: TGTGCCATCAGTGGTAGTGGGAACACCGGGGAGCTGTTTTTT. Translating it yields CAISGSGNTGELFF.

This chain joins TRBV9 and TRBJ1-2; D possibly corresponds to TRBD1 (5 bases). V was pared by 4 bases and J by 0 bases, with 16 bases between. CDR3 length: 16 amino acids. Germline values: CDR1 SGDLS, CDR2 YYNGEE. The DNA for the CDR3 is TGTGCCAGCAGCCCCCCAGGGACCCTCTCTAACTATGGCTACACCTTC. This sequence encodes CASSPPGTLSNYGYTF.

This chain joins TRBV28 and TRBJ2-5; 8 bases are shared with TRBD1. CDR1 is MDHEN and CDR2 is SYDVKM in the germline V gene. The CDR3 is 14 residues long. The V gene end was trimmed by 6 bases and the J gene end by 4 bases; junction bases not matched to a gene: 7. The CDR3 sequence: CASRPDRVGETQYF. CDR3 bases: TGTGCCAGCAGGCCGGACAGGGTGGGAGAGACCCAGTACTTC.

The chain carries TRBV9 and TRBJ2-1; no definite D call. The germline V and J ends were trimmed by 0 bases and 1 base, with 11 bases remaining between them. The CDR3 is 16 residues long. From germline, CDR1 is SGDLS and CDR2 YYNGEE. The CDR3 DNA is TGTGCCAGCAGCGTAGAAGCCAGCGCGTCCTACAATGAGCAGTTCTTC. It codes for CASSVEASASYNEQFF.

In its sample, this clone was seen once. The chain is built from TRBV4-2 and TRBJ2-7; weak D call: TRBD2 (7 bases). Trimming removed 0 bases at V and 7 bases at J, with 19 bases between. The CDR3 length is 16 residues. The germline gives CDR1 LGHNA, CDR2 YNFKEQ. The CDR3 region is CASSQDLDSGTREQYF. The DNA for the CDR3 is TGTGCCAGCAGCCAAGATTTAGACAGCGGGACAAGGGAGCAGTACTTC.

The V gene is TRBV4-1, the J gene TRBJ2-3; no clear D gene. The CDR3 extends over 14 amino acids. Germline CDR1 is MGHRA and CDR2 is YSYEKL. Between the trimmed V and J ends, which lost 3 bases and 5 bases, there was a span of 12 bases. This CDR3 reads CASSQATLVDTQYF. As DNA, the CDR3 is TGCGCCAGCAGCCAGGCGACCCTAGTAGATACGCAGTATTTT.

The CDR3 DNA reads TGTGCCAGTAGTATAGCCGGCGGAGGCTACACCTTC. Its protein is CASSIAGGGYTF. This sequence joins TRBV19 and TRBJ1-2; no firm D call. The CDR3 runs to 12 residues. CDR1 and CDR2 (germline): LNHDA, SQIVND (reference sequence). With 1 base removed from V and 8 bases from J, the gap between germline ends came to 8 bases.

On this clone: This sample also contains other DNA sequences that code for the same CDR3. The CDR3 nucleotides read TGTGCCAGCAGCGTAGGTCTAGCGGGAGTCACAGATACGCAGTATTTT. It specifies CASSVGLAGVTDTQYF. The chain couples TRBV9 to TRBJ2-3; the match to TRBD2 covers 10 bases. V shed 0 bases, J shed 2 bases, and the junction held 3 bases outside the gene matches. This CDR3 has 16 residues. CDR1 SGDLS and CDR2 YYNGEE come from the germline V gene. Complete variable domain (other parts from reference TRBV9 and TRBJ2-3): DSGVTQTPKHLITATGQRVTLRCSPRSGDLSVYWYQQSLDQGLQFLIQYYNGEERAKGNILERFSAQQFPDLHSELNLSSLELGDSALYFCASSVGLAGVTDTQYFGPGTRLTVL.

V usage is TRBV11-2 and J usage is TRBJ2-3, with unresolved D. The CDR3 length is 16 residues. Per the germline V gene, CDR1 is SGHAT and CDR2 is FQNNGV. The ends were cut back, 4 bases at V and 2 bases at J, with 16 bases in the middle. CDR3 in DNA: TGTGCCAGCAGCTCCTCACACCGCCCCCACACAGATACGCAGTATTTT. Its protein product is CASSSSHRPHTDTQYF.

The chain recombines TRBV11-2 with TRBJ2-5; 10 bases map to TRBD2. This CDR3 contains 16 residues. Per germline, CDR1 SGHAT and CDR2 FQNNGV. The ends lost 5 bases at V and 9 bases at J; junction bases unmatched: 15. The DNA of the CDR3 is TGTGCCAGCAGCCCCGGGGGCGCTAGCGGGGGTAAGGCCCAGTACTTC. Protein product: CASSPGGASGGKAQYF.

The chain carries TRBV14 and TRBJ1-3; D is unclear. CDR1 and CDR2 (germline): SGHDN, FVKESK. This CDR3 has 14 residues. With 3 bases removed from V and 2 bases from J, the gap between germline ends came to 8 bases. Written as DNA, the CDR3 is TGTGCCAGCAGCCACCGTATACCTGGAAACACCATATATTTT. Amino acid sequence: CASSHRIPGNTIYF.

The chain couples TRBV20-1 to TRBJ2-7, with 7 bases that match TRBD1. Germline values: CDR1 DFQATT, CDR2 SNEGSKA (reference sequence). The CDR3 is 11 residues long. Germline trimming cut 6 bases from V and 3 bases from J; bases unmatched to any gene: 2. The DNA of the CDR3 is TGCAGTGCCAGGGGGATCTACGAGCAGTACTTC. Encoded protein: CSARGIYEQYF.

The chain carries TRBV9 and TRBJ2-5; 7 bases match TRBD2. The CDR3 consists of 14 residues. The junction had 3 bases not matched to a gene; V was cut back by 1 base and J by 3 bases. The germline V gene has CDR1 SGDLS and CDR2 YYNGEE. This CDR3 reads CASSVMGGKETQYF. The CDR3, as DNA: TGTGCCAGCAGCGTAATGGGGGGGAAAGAGACCCAGTACTTC.

This CDR3 is CASSLVGFTQNEKLFF. CDR3 nucleotide sequence: TGTGCCAGCAGCTTAGTCGGATTTACCCAGAATGAAAAACTGTTTTTT. The chain recombines TRBV11-3 with TRBJ1-4; D uncertain. V lost 1 base, J lost 5 bases, and 14 bases lay in between. This CDR3 contains 16 residues. Germline loops: CDR1 SGHNT, CDR2 YENEEA.

The CDR3 DNA is TGTGCGACAGCACTATCCTACGAGCAGTACTTC. The encoded protein is CATALSYEQYF. The chain uses TRBV2 and TRBJ2-7, with D possibly being TRBD1 (5 bases). The CDR3 is 11 amino acids. CDR1 and CDR2 from the germline V gene are SNHLY and FYNNEI.

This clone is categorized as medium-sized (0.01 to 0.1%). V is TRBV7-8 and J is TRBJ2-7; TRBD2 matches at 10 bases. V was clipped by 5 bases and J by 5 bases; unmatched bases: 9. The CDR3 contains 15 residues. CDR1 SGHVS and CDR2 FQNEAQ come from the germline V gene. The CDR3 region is CASSLPSGSPHEQYF. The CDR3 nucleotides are TGTGCCAGCAGCCTCCCTAGCGGGAGTCCCCACGAGCAGTACTTC.

CDR3: CATRLAGGPGELFF. DNA for the CDR3: TGTGCCACACGACTAGCGGGGGGCCCCGGGGAGCTGTTTTTT. The J gene is TRBJ2-2, the V gene TRBV6-1; 13 nucleotides line up with TRBD2. The CDR3 length is 14 residues. Germline loops: CDR1 MNHNS, CDR2 SASEGT. The V segment lost 10 bases and the J segment 6 bases; nucleotides outside the gene matches: 5.

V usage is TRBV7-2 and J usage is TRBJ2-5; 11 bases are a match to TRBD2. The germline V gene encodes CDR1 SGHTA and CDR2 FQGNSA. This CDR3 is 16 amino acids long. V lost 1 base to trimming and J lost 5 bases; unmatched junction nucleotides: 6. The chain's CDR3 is CASSLDIAGGLETQYF. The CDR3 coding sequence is TGTGCCAGCAGCTTAGATATAGCGGGGGGGCTTGAGACCCAGTACTTC.

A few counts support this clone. The CDR3 DNA follows: TGCGCCAGCGAAGGGGGACCCCCCTACGAGCAGTACTTC. As protein: CASEGGPPYEQYF. This chain connects TRBV5-1 to TRBJ2-7, with a weak D call TRBD1 (6 bases). V lost 7 bases and J 2 bases, leaving 13 bases between the germline ends. This CDR3 spans 13 amino acids. Per the germline V gene, CDR1 is SGHRS and CDR2 is YFSETQ. Combining the CDR3 with reference TRBV5-1 and TRBJ2-7 gives the whole variable domain KAGVTQTPRYLIKTRGQQVTLSCSPISGHRSVSWYQQTPGQGLQFLFEYFSETQRNKGNFPGRFSGRQFSNSRSEMNVSTLELGDSALYLCASEGGPPYEQYFGPGTRLTVT.

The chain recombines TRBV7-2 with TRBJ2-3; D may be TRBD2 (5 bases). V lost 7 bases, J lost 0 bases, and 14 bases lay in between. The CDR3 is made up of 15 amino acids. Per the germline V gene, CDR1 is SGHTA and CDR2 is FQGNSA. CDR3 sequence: CASIRRTGSTDTQYF. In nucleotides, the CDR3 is TGTGCCAGCATTCGCCGGACTGGAAGCACAGATACGCAGTATTTT.